Following are 7 T cell receptor beta chains from one sample sequenced in a study of T cell responses to AZD1222 COVID-19 vaccine. Only in-frame clones appear in the TCRdb table, and some are missing; sequencing was by immunoSEQ multiplex PCR. The table has about 140,000 clones, about nine tenths seen once. The input for sequencing was peripheral blood, taken 28 days after the second AZD1222 dose. These receptor sequences come from an adult who received the AZD1222 COVID-19 vaccine.

The chain carries TRBV27 and TRBJ2-1, with TRBD1 matching 7 bases. The CDR3 covers 15 residues. V trimming: 8 bases; J trimming: 4 bases; junction bases outside the gene matches: 11. Germline V gene lookup returns CDR1 MNHEY and CDR2 SMNVEV (reference sequence). CDR3 sequence reads: CASGQTQQGYNEQFF. In DNA, the CDR3 is TGTGCCAGCGGACAAACTCAACAGGGGTACAATGAGCAGTTCTTC.

This chain links TRBV3-1 (or the pseudogene TRBV3-2) with TRBJ2-7, with 9 bases that match TRBD1. Germline CDR1 reads LGHDT; CDR2 reads YNNKEL (reference sequence). V dropped 6 bases and J dropped 4; count of bases not matched to a gene: 16. The CDR3 consists of 17 residues. As DNA, the CDR3 is TGTGCCAGCAGTCATATACTTATCCGGGACAGGGCTTACGAGCAGTACTTC. This gives the protein CASSHILIRDRAYEQYF.

This clone has more than one count but fewer than ten. V and J are TRBV5-5 and TRBJ1-6, with 7 bases lining up with TRBD1. Germline V CDR1 and CDR2: SGHKS, YYEKEE (reference sequence). J lost 5 bases, V lost 4 bases, and 12 bases had no gene match. CDR3 length: 17 amino acids. The CDR3: CASSLAGGPMNNSPLHF. In DNA form, the CDR3 reads TGTGCCAGCAGCCTAGCAGGGGGGCCCATGAATAATTCACCCCTCCACTTT.

This chain links TRBV14 with TRBJ2-7; TRBD1 aligns across 9 bases. The CDR3 spans 15 residues. Germline lookup yields CDR1 SGHDN and CDR2 FVKESK. V shed 5 bases, J shed 9 bases, and the junction held 14 bases outside the gene matches. The CDR3 DNA follows: TGTGCCAGCAGCAGACGGACAGGGGTGGACGTAGTGCAGTACTTC. Protein: CASSRRTGVDVVQYF.

The rearrangement joins TRBV7-9 to TRBJ2-1, with 8 bases identical to TRBD2. CDR3 length: 15 amino acids. Germline trimming cut 3 bases from V and 6 bases from J; bases unmatched to any gene: 7. The germline CDR1 and CDR2 sequences are SEHNR and FQNEAQ (reference sequence). The CDR3 region is CASSFSRGLVNEQFF. The DNA for the CDR3 is TGTGCCAGCAGCTTCTCCCGGGGACTAGTCAATGAGCAGTTCTTC.

The J gene is TRBJ2-2, the V gene TRBV5-1, with 9 bases fitting TRBD2. Unmatched junction bases numbered 7, after V lost 5 bases and J lost 2 bases. This CDR3 spans 16 amino acids. Germline values: CDR1 SGHRS, CDR2 YFSETQ. The CDR3 loop is CASRLSGGRNTGELFF. In DNA form, the CDR3 reads TGCGCCAGCAGGTTGAGCGGGGGGCGTAACACCGGGGAGCTGTTTTTT.

CDR3 amino acids: CASSSLQGKNYGYTF. The CDR3 DNA is TGTGCCAGCAGCTCCCTACAGGGGAAAAACTATGGCTACACCTTC. V and J are TRBV11-2 and TRBJ1-2, with TRBD1 identical over 7 bases. The CDR3 runs to 15 residues. The germline V gene has CDR1 SGHAT and CDR2 FQNNGV. Trimming cost V 4 bases and J 2 bases; bases outside gene matches: 7.